The table lists the clone carrying this T cell receptor beta chain with a count of one. The source of the sample is a study of blood T cell repertoires in COVID-19. Assay used: immunoSEQ multiplex PCR; TCRdb lists only in-frame clones, some missing. The sample has a few hundred thousand clones, approximately 90% seen once. The ends lost 4 bases at V and 6 bases at J; junction bases unmatched: 13. Germline CDR1 reads SGHDN; CDR2 reads FVKESK. This CDR3 comprises 17 residues. Assignment of participants to cohorts was predicated upon participant-reported clinical history. The sequencing sample was made of PBMCs or T cells enriched from blood (not recorded which). The rearrangement links TRBV14 to TRBJ2-7, with TRBD1 identical over 12 bases. The sequence was collected from a woman between 40 and 55 years old who had recovered from COVID-19. CDR3 sequence (DNA): TGTGCCAGCAGCCTAAAATCCGGGACAGGGGGCAGAGGCGAGCAGTACTTC. This translates into CASSLKSGTGGRGEQYF.